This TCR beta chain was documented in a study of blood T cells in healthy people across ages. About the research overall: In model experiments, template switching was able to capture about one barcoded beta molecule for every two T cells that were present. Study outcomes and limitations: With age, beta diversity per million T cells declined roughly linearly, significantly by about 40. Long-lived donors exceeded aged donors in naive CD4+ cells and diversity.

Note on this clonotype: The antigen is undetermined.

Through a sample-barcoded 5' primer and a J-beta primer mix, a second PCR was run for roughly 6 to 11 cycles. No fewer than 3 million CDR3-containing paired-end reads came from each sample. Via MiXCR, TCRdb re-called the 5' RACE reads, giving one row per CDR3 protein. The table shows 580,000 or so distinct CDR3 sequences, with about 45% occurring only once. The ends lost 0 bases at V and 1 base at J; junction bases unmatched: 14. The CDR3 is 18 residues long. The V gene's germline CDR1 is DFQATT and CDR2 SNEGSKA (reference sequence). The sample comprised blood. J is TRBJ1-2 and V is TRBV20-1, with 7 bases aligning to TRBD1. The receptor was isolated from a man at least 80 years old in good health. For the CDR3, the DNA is TGCAGTGCTAGAGACATTCCAAAACCGGACAGGCTTAACTATGGCTACACCTTC. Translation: CSARDIPKPDRLNYGYTF.